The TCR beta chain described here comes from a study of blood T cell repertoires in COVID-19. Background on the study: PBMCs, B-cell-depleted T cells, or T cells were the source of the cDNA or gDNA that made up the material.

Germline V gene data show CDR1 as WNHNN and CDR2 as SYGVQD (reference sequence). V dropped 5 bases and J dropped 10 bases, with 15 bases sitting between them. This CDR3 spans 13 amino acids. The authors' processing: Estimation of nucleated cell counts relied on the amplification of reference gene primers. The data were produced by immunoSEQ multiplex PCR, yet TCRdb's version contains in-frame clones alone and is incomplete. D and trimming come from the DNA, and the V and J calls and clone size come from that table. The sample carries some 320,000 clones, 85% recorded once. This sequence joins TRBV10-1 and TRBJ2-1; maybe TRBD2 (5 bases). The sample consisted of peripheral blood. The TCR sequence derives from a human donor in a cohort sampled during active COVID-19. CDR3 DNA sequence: TGCGCCAGCAGTCGGGGTCTAGCACCCGAGCAGTTCTTC. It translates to CASSRGLAPEQFF.